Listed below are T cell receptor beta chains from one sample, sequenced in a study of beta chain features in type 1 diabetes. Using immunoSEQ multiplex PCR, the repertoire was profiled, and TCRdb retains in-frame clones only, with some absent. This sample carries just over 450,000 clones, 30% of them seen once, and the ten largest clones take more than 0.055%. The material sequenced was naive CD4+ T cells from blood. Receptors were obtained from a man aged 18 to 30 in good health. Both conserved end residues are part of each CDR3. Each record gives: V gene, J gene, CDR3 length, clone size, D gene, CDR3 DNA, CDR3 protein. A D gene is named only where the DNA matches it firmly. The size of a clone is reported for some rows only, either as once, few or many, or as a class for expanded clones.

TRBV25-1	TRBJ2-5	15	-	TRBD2	TGTGCCAGCAGTCTGAGCGGGAGGGCTGATGAGACCCAGTACTTC	CASSLSGRADETQYF
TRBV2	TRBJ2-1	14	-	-	TGTGCCAGCAGAGCCAGGGTAGCCTACAATGAGCAGTTCTTC	CASRARVAYNEQFF
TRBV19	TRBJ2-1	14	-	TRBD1	TGTGCCAGTAGTAACTGGACAGGGGGCGATGAGCAGTTCTTC	CASSNWTGGDEQFF
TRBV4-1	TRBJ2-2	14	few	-	TGCGCCAGCAGCCAATCGCGAGGGCCCGGGGAGCTGTTTTTT	CASSQSRGPGELFF
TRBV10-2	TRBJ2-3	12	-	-	TGCGCCAGCAGTGAATTATCCGATACGCAGTATTTT	CASSELSDTQYF
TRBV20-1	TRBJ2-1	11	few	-	TGCAGTGCTAGAGATTTCAATGAGCAGTTCTTC	CSARDFNEQFF
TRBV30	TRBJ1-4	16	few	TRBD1	TGTGCCTGGAGTCAGGGACAGGGGGTTTTGGGTGAAAAACTGTTTTTT	CAWSQGQGVLGEKLFF
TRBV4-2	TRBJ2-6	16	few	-	TGTGCCAGCAGCCAAGATTTGCCGGCTGGGGCCAACGTCCTGACTTTC	CASSQDLPAGANVLTF
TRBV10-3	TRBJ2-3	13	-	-	TGTGCCATCAGTGAGGCCCACACAGATACGCAGTATTTT	CAISEAHTDTQYF
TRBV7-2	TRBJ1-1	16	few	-	TGTGCCAGCAGCTTCGGACAGCCCTCGGTCGGCACTGAAGCTTTCTTT	CASSFGQPSVGTEAFF